These 14 T cell receptor beta chains share one sample of origin, sequenced in a study of cytomegalovirus exposure and HLA in healthy donors. The study ran its PCR with 60 Vbeta and 13 Jbeta primers. TCRdb's copy holds only in-frame clones and misses some; the assay was immunoSEQ multiplex PCR. The sample has around 45,000 clones, 45% to 60% seen once. Input material: PBMCs. The receptor set was obtained from a man aged 55 to 70 in good health and CMV-seronegative.

This chain joins TRBV4-3 and TRBJ2-3; a possible D gene is TRBD2 (6 bases). The CDR3 is 13 amino acids. Trimming stripped 4 bases from V and 6 bases from J, with 11 bases between. From germline, CDR1 is LGHNA and CDR2 YSLEER. CDR3 DNA: TGCGCCAGCAGCCGAGGGACTTCCGATACGCAGTATTTT. It codes for CASSRGTSDTQYF.

The chain is built from TRBV15 and TRBJ1-4; TRBD1 agrees at 8 bases. CDR3 size: 15 residues. Germline CDR1 is LNHNV and CDR2 is YYDKDF (reference sequence). V was pared by 1 base and J by 6 bases, with 4 bases of the junction left unmatched. The CDR3 here is CATSRAGTGDEKLFF. The CDR3, as DNA: TGTGCCACCAGCAGAGCCGGGACAGGAGATGAAAAACTGTTTTTT.

This chain joins TRBV6-5 and TRBJ1-5, with 7 nucleotides matching TRBD1. Germline V gives CDR1 MNHEY, CDR2 SVGAGI. Germline trimming cut 10 bases from V and 4 bases from J; bases unmatched to any gene: 7. This CDR3 is built from 13 residues. The CDR3 reads CATRKQGNQPQHF. CDR3 coding DNA: TGTGCCACCCGCAAACAGGGGAATCAGCCCCAGCATTTT.

The chain couples TRBV28 to TRBJ2-1; a weak D match, TRBD1 (5 bases). Germline V gene lookup returns CDR1 MDHEN and CDR2 SYDVKM. Trimming left V 8 bases short and J 8 bases short, with 13 bases between. The CDR3 covers 12 residues. For the CDR3, the DNA is TGTGCCAGCGCCAGGGTTGTGTATGAGCAGTTCTTC. It codes for CASARVVYEQFF.

The rearrangement links TRBV14 to TRBJ1-5; 7 bases match TRBD1. The CDR3 is made up of 13 amino acids. J lost 4 bases, V lost 4 bases, and 1 base had no gene match. Germline CDR1 and CDR2: SGHDN and FVKESK. CDR3 protein: CASSLGQNQPQHF. For the CDR3, the DNA is TGTGCCAGCAGCCTGGGACAGAATCAGCCCCAGCATTTT. The full variable domain, in which reference TRBV14 and TRBJ1-5 provide the parts outside the CDR3, is EAGVTQFPSHSVIEKGQTVTLRCDPISGHDNLYWYRRVMGKEIKFLLHFVKESKQDESGMPNNRFLAERTGGTYSTLKVQPAELEDSGVYFCASSLGQNQPQHFGDGTRLSIL.

The chain is built from TRBV7-2 and TRBJ2-7, with D possibly TRBD1 on 5 matching bases. This CDR3 comprises 13 residues. V was trimmed by 1 base and J by 2 bases, leaving 6 bases between them. The germline V gene encodes CDR1 SGHTA and CDR2 FQGNSA. CDR3 in DNA: TGTGCCAGCAGCTTAGGGACACCCTACGAGCAGTACTTC. Residues: CASSLGTPYEQYF.

As for this clone: The CDR3 does not end in the conserved phenylalanine or tryptophan, so this is likely a read error. Because the CDR3's place on the DNA is in doubt, the DNA is left out and the CDR3 is given as listed by TCRdb. This chain links TRBV4-1 with TRBJ2-7; the DNA was not used to check the table's D call, TRBD2. Germline CDR1 and CDR2: MGHRA and YSYEKL. The CDR3 is 9 amino acids long, termini counted. This CDR3 reads CASSHQAFG.

The chain couples TRBV4-2 to TRBJ2-7, with a tentative D call TRBD2 (5 bases). This CDR3 spans 14 amino acids. Trimming removed 3 bases from V and 3 bases from J, with 12 bases in between. Germline V gene lookup returns CDR1 LGHNA and CDR2 YNFKEQ. The CDR3 is CASSHPSGGYEQYF. CDR3 DNA: TGTGCCAGCAGCCACCCCAGCGGCGGCTACGAGCAGTACTTC.

The V gene is TRBV2, the J gene TRBJ2-1; the match to TRBD2 covers 11 bases. The V segment lost 5 bases and the J segment 4 bases; nucleotides outside the gene matches: 10. Germline CDR1 SNHLY, CDR2 FYNNEI. CDR3 size: 17 residues. CDR3 coding DNA: TGTGCCAGCAGTTTCAGGCCGGGACTAGCGGCTTACAATGAGCAGTTCTTC. This gives the protein CASSFRPGLAAYNEQFF.

The chain carries TRBV14 and TRBJ2-7, with TRBD1 matching 8 bases. The CDR3 is made up of 15 amino acids. The ends lost 3 bases at V and 1 base at J; junction bases unmatched: 5. CDR1 and CDR2 from the germline V gene are SGHDN and FVKESK. The CDR3 loop reads CASSQGQVFSYEQYF. In nucleotides, the CDR3 is TGTGCCAGCAGCCAGGGACAGGTCTTTTCCTACGAGCAGTACTTC.

The table lists this clone with a few counts. The chain couples TRBV15 to TRBJ1-5; perhaps TRBD1 as D (5 bases). This CDR3 is built from 14 residues. V lost 5 bases and J lost 2, with 10 bases in between. Germline V lookup: CDR1 LNHNV, CDR2 YYDKDF (reference sequence). The CDR3 region is CATSAGGGNQPQHF. CDR3 nucleotide sequence: TGTGCCACCAGCGCGGGGGGAGGCAATCAGCCCCAGCATTTT.

The sample holds a few counts of this clone. The gene calls are TRBV6-6 and TRBJ1-2; 10 nucleotides match TRBD1. CDR1 is MNHNY, CDR2 SVGAGI, per germline (reference sequence). The CDR3 loop spans 15 amino acids. Losses at the gene ends were 5 bases for V and 4 bases for J; bases not matched to a gene: 7. The CDR3 DNA reads as TGTGCCAGCAGTCCGCGACAGGGGGCTAGCTATGGCTACACCTTC. It translates to CASSPRQGASYGYTF.

V gene TRBV6-1 combines with J gene TRBJ2-7; a possible D gene is TRBD1 (6 bases). The CDR3 sequence is 14 residues long. Trimming shortened V by 7 bases and J by 7 bases, and 20 bases separated the two germline ends. The germline gives CDR1 MNHNS, CDR2 SASEGT. This CDR3 reads CASISGAGDGEQYF. For the CDR3, the DNA is TGTGCCAGCATCTCTGGGGCAGGGGATGGGGAGCAGTACTTC.

This rearrangement joins TRBV6-5 to TRBJ1-4; 7 bases match TRBD1. After removal of 0 bases from V and 5 bases from J, the junction contained 6 bases not matched to a gene. This CDR3 has 16 amino acids. Germline CDR1 reads MNHEY; CDR2 reads SVGAGI. CDR3 DNA sequence: TGTGCCAGCAGTTACTCCAACTACAGGGGAAATGAAAAACTGTTTTTT. Its protein product is CASSYSNYRGNEKLFF.